The 2 T cell receptor beta chains below come from one sample, sequenced in a study of blood T cell repertoires in COVID-19. The method was immunoSEQ multiplex PCR; TCRdb's version includes in-frame clones alone and lacks a portion of them. This table holds approximately 90,000 clones, 89% found once. Source material: peripheral blood. Receptors were obtained from a man between 60 and 75 years old with COVID-19, enrolled during active disease.

The CDR3, as DNA: TGTGCCAGCAGCTTAGATACGGCGGCAGCCTGGTACGAGCAGTACTTC. The encoded protein is CASSLDTAAAWYEQYF. The chain links TRBV11-2 to TRBJ2-7; D gene uncertain. Trimming removed 0 bases at V and 4 bases at J, with 16 bases between. Germline CDR1 is SGHAT and CDR2 is FQNNGV. The CDR3 runs to 16 residues.

The CDR3 nucleotides are TGTGCCACCCGGCGGGGCGGGGATCAGCCCCAGCATTTT. It codes for CATRRGGDQPQHF. The rearrangement joins TRBV6-5 to TRBJ1-5, with D possibly TRBD1 on 5 matching bases. There are 13 residues in the CDR3. Germline CDR1 reads MNHEY; CDR2 reads SVGAGI. Trimming took off 10 bases at V and 5 bases at J, with 15 bases between the two ends.